The 32 T cell receptor beta chains presented below share a single source sample, sequenced in a study of cytomegalovirus exposure and HLA in healthy donors. The PCR contained 60 Vbeta and 13 Jbeta primers. Method: immunoSEQ multiplex PCR; TCRdb's copy keeps in-frame clones and lacks some. The sample includes some 120,000 clones, 75% to 85% of them seen just once. Sample: PBMCs. All receptors come from a middle-aged man in good health and CMV-seronegative.

The chain joins TRBV30 to TRBJ1-1; TRBD1 agrees at 9 bases. CDR1 is GTSNPN and CDR2 is SVGIG in the germline V gene (reference sequence). This CDR3 region has 15 residues. V lost 0 bases and J lost 10; bases outside the gene matches: 12. Here the CDR3 reads CAWSVSGTGIGRAFF. DNA for the CDR3: TGTGCCTGGAGTGTCTCCGGGACAGGGATCGGGAGAGCTTTCTTT.

V is TRBV2 and J is TRBJ1-1, with 7 positions matching TRBD1. CDR1 is SNHLY, CDR2 FYNNEI, per germline. With V trimmed by 5 bases and J by 0 bases, 6 bases remained unmatched. The CDR3 contains 15 residues. This CDR3 is CASSRQGTLNTEAFF. In DNA form, the CDR3 reads TGTGCCAGCAGTCGACAGGGAACCTTGAACACTGAAGCTTTCTTT.

This clone appeared once. V usage is TRBV7-2 and J usage is TRBJ1-5; D not certain. V dropped 5 bases and J dropped 5 bases, with 10 bases sitting between them. Germline lookup yields CDR1 SGHTA and CDR2 FQGNSA. The CDR3 extends over 13 amino acids. The CDR3 loop reads CASSLGRDQPQHF. The CDR3 nucleotides are TGTGCCAGCAGCCTCGGCCGGGATCAGCCCCAGCATTTT.

V usage is TRBV6-9 and J usage is TRBJ1-5; D gene ambiguous. The CDR3 runs 11 residues. V shed 7 bases and J shed 3 bases, with 4 bases lying between them. The germline CDR1 and CDR2 sequences are MNHGY and SVAAGI. The DNA for the CDR3 is TGTGCCAGCATCATCAATCAGCCCCAGCATTTT. Encoded protein: CASIINQPQHF.

As for this clone: Mismatch with germline at one junction end may stem from a read error. The chain uses TRBV7-9 and TRBJ2-7; TRBD1 matches at 9 bases. CDR3 length: 17 residues. Germline loops: CDR1 SEHNR, CDR2 FQNEAQ (reference sequence). This CDR3 is CASCLFVGTGSSYEQYF. In DNA, the CDR3 is TGTGCCAGCTGCTTGTTTGTTGGGACAGGGAGCTCCTACGAGCAGTACTTC.

The J gene is TRBJ2-2, the V gene TRBV11-2; 7 bases match TRBD1. V shed 3 bases, J shed 3 bases, and the junction held 4 bases outside the gene matches. Germline CDR1 and CDR2: SGHAT and FQNNGV. This CDR3 is built from 15 residues. The CDR3 loop is CASSFVQGDTGELFF. The CDR3 DNA follows: TGTGCCAGCAGCTTCGTGCAGGGGGACACCGGGGAGCTGTTTTTT.

DNA of the CDR3: TGTGCCAGCTCACCGCAGGGAATTCTAGAGACCCAGTACTTC. Translating it yields CASSPQGILETQYF. This chain joins TRBV18 and TRBJ2-5, with a weak D call TRBD1 (5 bases). The CDR3 extends over 14 amino acids. V lost 3 bases to trimming and J lost 4 bases, with 12 bases between them. Germline lookup yields CDR1 KGHSH and CDR2 LQKENI. The full variable domain, its missing parts supplied by reference TRBV18 and TRBJ2-5, is NAGVMQNPRHLVRRRGQEARLRCSPMKGHSHVYWYRQLPEEGLKFMVYLQKENIIDESGMPKERFSAEFPKEGPSILRIQQVVRGDSAAYFCASSPQGILETQYFGPGTRLLVL.

This clone was counted once. This chain links TRBV6-5 with TRBJ1-4; D is unresolved. Germline V lookup: CDR1 MNHEY, CDR2 SVGAGI. The CDR3 sequence is 14 residues long. Trimming shortened V by 6 bases and J by 4 bases, and 12 bases separated the two germline ends. CDR3: CASRISGYNEKLFF. CDR3 in DNA: TGTGCCAGCAGAATTTCGGGTTATAATGAAAAACTGTTTTTT.

CDR3 sequence: CASSLDRVNTEAFF. The CDR3 nucleotides read TGTGCCAGCAGCTTGGATCGGGTGAACACTGAAGCTTTCTTT. The rearrangement links TRBV7-8 to TRBJ1-1; D not certain. V was trimmed by 3 bases and J by 0 bases, leaving 8 bases between them. The CDR3 extends over 14 amino acids. CDR1 is SGHVS and CDR2 is FQNEAQ in the germline V gene.

The chain carries TRBV5-4 and TRBJ2-3, with 7 bases fitting TRBD2. J gave up 2 bases and V 4 bases, and 13 bases lay outside the gene matches. This CDR3 comprises 17 residues. Per germline, CDR1 SGHNT and CDR2 YYREEE (reference sequence). CDR3 bases: TGTGCCAGCAGCCTAGGCGGGCCTAGCGGCTACACAGATACGCAGTATTTT. Its protein is CASSLGGPSGYTDTQYF.

The gene calls are TRBV6-1 and TRBJ2-7; the D gene is possibly TRBD1 (6 bases). The ends were cut back, 7 bases at V and 0 bases at J, with 10 bases in the middle. Germline CDR1 and CDR2: MNHNS and SASEGT. The CDR3 covers 13 residues. CDR3 coding DNA: TGTGCCAGCACTACAGGGACCTCCTACGAGCAGTACTTC. Protein sequence: CASTTGTSYEQYF.

This chain links TRBV28 with TRBJ2-3; D gene uncertain. The V end was cut by 4 bases, the J end by 8 bases, with 4 bases between. The CDR3 is 10 residues long. The germline CDR1 and CDR2 sequences are MDHEN and SYDVKM. CDR3 DNA sequence: TGTGCCAGCAGTTCTTTTACGCAGTATTTT. Translation gives CASSSFTQYF. Drawing the rest from reference TRBV28 and TRBJ2-3, the complete variable domain is DVKVTQSSRYLVKRTGEKVFLECVQDMDHENMFWYRQDPGLGLRLIYFSYDVKMKEKGDIPEGYSVSREKKERFSLILESASTNQTSMYLCASSSFTQYFGPGTRLTVL.

This clone appeared a few times. The chain couples TRBV5-1 to TRBJ2-4; TRBD1 might be the D (5 bases). V gave up 5 bases and J gave up 8 bases, with 17 bases separating them. Germline V gene lookup returns CDR1 SGHRS and CDR2 YFSETQ. The CDR3 totals 14 residues. CDR3 protein: CASSFGQVGDIQYF. For the CDR3, the DNA is TGCGCCAGCAGTTTCGGCCAGGTAGGGGACATTCAGTACTTC.

This sequence joins TRBV27 and TRBJ2-1; D gene unclear. The V end was cut by 6 bases, the J end by 7 bases, with 7 bases between. This CDR3 has 11 amino acids. Germline values: CDR1 MNHEY, CDR2 SMNVEV (reference sequence). The CDR3 bases are TGTGCCAGCAGGTCCGGGAATGAGCAGTTCTTC. Amino acid sequence: CASRSGNEQFF.

The chain is built from TRBV6-5 and TRBJ1-6; maybe TRBD1 (5 bases). Germline V gene sequence: CDR1 MNHEY, CDR2 SVGAGI. The CDR3 covers 15 residues. The ends were cut back, 0 bases at V and 10 bases at J, with 13 bases in the middle. The CDR3 is CASSYSMGGYSPLHF. In DNA form, the CDR3 reads TGTGCCAGCAGTTACTCGATGGGGGGATACTCACCCCTCCACTTT.

V usage is TRBV5-1 and J usage is TRBJ1-1; TRBD1 is a possible D gene (6 bases). Germline V gene sequence: CDR1 SGHRS, CDR2 YFSETQ. The V and J ends lost 5 bases and 5 bases respectively, with 13 bases between them. The CDR3 runs to 13 residues. CDR3 in amino acids: CASRWGRGTEAFF. In nucleotides, the CDR3 is TGCGCCAGCAGGTGGGGGCGAGGGACTGAAGCTTTCTTT.

The V gene is TRBV30, the J gene TRBJ2-1, with D possibly TRBD2 on 6 matching bases. Germline V CDR1 and CDR2: GTSNPN, SVGIG (reference sequence). V was cut by 1 base and J by 6 bases, with 10 bases left in between. The CDR3 runs 13 residues. CDR3 sequence: CAWSGLGGNEQFF. The CDR3 region has the DNA TGTGCCTGGAGTGGTTTGGGGGGCAATGAGCAGTTCTTC. Drawing the rest from reference TRBV30 and TRBJ2-1, the complete variable domain is SQTIHQWPATLVQPVGSPLSLECTVEGTSNPNLYWYRQAAGRGLQLLFYSVGIGQISSEVPQNLSASRPQDRQFILSSKKLLLSDSGFYLCAWSGLGGNEQFFGPGTRLTVL.

This clone was detected a few times. The chain joins TRBV10-3 to TRBJ1-5; perhaps TRBD1 as D (5 bases). The germline V gene encodes CDR1 ENHRY and CDR2 SYGVKD. Trimming removed 10 bases at V and 6 bases at J, with 16 bases between. The CDR3 covers 13 residues. The CDR3 protein is CASGREVRQPQHF. CDR3 coding DNA: TGTGCCAGCGGCAGGGAGGTGCGTCAGCCCCAGCATTTT.

The chain has TRBV6-5 and TRBJ2-5, with a weak D call TRBD2 (6 bases). CDR3 length: 14 amino acids. Germline V gene sequence: CDR1 MNHEY, CDR2 SVGAGI. V dropped 6 bases and J dropped 4 bases, with 15 bases sitting between them. CDR3 DNA: TGTGCCAGCAGACCGGAGGGCCGGGGAGAGACCCAGTACTTC. Its translation is CASRPEGRGETQYF.

As to this clone: It is likely a read error, because the conserved phenylalanine at the end of the CDR3 is missing. The J gene is TRBJ1-1, the V gene TRBV2; D might be TRBD1 (6 bases). V dropped 5 bases and J dropped 1 base, with 8 bases sitting between them. The length of the CDR3 is 13 residues. The V gene's germline CDR1 is SNHLY and CDR2 FYNNEI. The chain's CDR3 is CASSLQGNTEAFV. CDR3 sequence (DNA): TGTGCCAGCAGTTTACAGGGGAACACTGAAGCTTTCGTT.

V gene TRBV2 combines with J gene TRBJ1-4, with 9 bases identical to TRBD1. Germline CDR1 and CDR2: SNHLY and FYNNEI. J gave up 8 bases and V 7 bases, and 5 bases lay outside the gene matches. This CDR3 region has 13 residues. The CDR3 is CASMGTGQEKLFF. The DNA of the CDR3 is TGTGCCAGCATGGGGACAGGGCAAGAAAAACTGTTTTTT. Complete variable domain (other parts from reference TRBV2 and TRBJ1-4): EPEVTQTPSHQVTQMGQEVILRCVPISNHLYFYWYRQILGQKVEFLVSFYNNEISEKSEIFDDQFSVERPDGSNFTLKIRSTKLEDSAMYFCASMGTGQEKLFFGSGTQLSVL.

In this sample, this clone turned up once. The chain has TRBV2 and TRBJ1-4; 9 bases fit TRBD1. With V trimmed by 7 bases and J by 7 bases, 10 bases remained unmatched. This CDR3 spans 15 amino acids. Looked up from germline, CDR1 is SNHLY and CDR2 is FYNNEI. The CDR3 region is CASTLAGTGTEKLFF. In DNA, the CDR3 is TGTGCCAGCACCCTGGCCGGGACAGGGACTGAAAAACTGTTTTTT.

This clone was observed a single time. CDR3 amino acids: CASSGPDRANTEAFF. CDR3 nucleotide sequence: TGTGCCAGCAGTGGCCCCGACAGGGCTAACACTGAAGCTTTCTTT. This rearrangement joins TRBV25-1 to TRBJ1-1; 7 bases are a match to TRBD1. This CDR3 is built from 15 residues. The V and J ends lost 4 bases and 2 bases, in that order; junction bases with no gene match: 7. In germline, CDR1 is MGHDK, CDR2 SYGVNS. The full variable domain, with the rest looked up from reference TRBV25-1 and TRBJ1-1, is EADIYQTPRYLVIGTGKKITLECSQTMGHDKMYWYQQDPGMELHLIHYSYGVNSTEKGDLSSESTVSRIRTEHFPLTLESARPSHTSQYLCASSGPDRANTEAFFGQGTRLTVV.

CDR3 DNA: TGTGCCATCTCCGAAGGGGGTCCAAACAATGAGCAGTTCTTC. Translated, it gives CAISEGGPNNEQFF. The V and J genes are TRBV10-3 and TRBJ2-1; tentatively, D is TRBD1 (6 bases). The CDR3 runs to 14 residues. Trimming removed 8 bases at V and 5 bases at J, with 16 bases between. Germline values: CDR1 ENHRY, CDR2 SYGVKD.

The chain joins TRBV5-1 to TRBJ2-6; D might be TRBD2 (5 bases). Between the trimmed V and J ends, which lost 4 bases and 0 bases, there was a span of 11 bases. Germline V gene sequence: CDR1 SGHRS, CDR2 YFSETQ. The CDR3 is 16 residues long. Written as DNA, the CDR3 is TGCGCCAGCAGCCGATCGGGATCCTCTGGGGCCAACGTCCTGACTTTC. Translation: CASSRSGSSGANVLTF. Full variable domain (missing parts from reference TRBV5-1 and TRBJ2-6): KAGVTQTPRYLIKTRGQQVTLSCSPISGHRSVSWYQQTPGQGLQFLFEYFSETQRNKGNFPGRFSGRQFSNSRSEMNVSTLELGDSALYLCASSRSGSSGANVLTFGAGSRLTVL.

This clone was detected a few times. The V and J genes are TRBV21-1 and TRBJ2-1; the tabulated D call, TRBD2, remains unverified against the DNA. TRBV21-1 is designated a pseudogene. CDR3 size: 16 residues. Here the CDR3 DNA reads TGTGCCAGCAGCAAAGAAGGGACTAGTTTCTGCAATGAGCAGTTCTTC. This translates into CASSKEGTSFCNEQFF.

J is TRBJ1-2 and V is TRBV9; TRBD1 matches at 9 bases. Germline CDR1 reads SGDLS; CDR2 reads YYNGEE. V dropped 4 bases and J dropped 1; count of bases not matched to a gene: 5. The CDR3 loop spans 15 amino acids. CDR3 amino acids: CASSNLGQGNYGYTF. The CDR3 DNA sequence: TGTGCCAGCAGCAACCTGGGACAGGGTAACTATGGCTACACCTTC.

The chain couples TRBV15 to TRBJ2-1; perhaps TRBD2 as D (5 bases). V lost 1 base and J lost 5, with 15 bases in between. The CDR3 length is 16 residues. Germline V lookup: CDR1 LNHNV, CDR2 YYDKDF (reference sequence). CDR3 sequence (DNA): TGTGCCACCAGCAGAGTACTTTTGAGGGCAAACAATGAGCAGTTCTTC. Protein product: CATSRVLLRANNEQFF.

The rearrangement uses TRBV30 and TRBJ1-3; D might be TRBD1 (5 bases). CDR1 is GTSNPN, CDR2 SVGIG, per germline (reference sequence). The V gene lost 0 bases and the J gene lost 2 bases, with 8 bases spanning the gap. The CDR3 contains 14 residues. The CDR3, as DNA: TGTGCCTGGAGTGTCGGGGGAACTGGAAACACCATATATTTT. Translation: CAWSVGGTGNTIYF. Full variable domain (missing parts from reference TRBV30 and TRBJ1-3): SQTIHQWPATLVQPVGSPLSLECTVEGTSNPNLYWYRQAAGRGLQLLFYSVGIGQISSEVPQNLSASRPQDRQFILSSKKLLLSDSGFYLCAWSVGGTGNTIYFGEGSWLTVV.

The V gene is TRBV14, the J gene TRBJ2-5; 8 nucleotides align to TRBD1. CDR1 is SGHDN and CDR2 is FVKESK in the germline V gene. This CDR3 comprises 16 residues. V lost 1 base to trimming and J lost 5 bases; unmatched junction nucleotides: 9. The CDR3 sequence: CASSQGFAGGYETQYF. In DNA, the CDR3 is TGTGCCAGCAGCCAAGGATTCGCAGGGGGCTATGAGACCCAGTACTTC.

This chain links TRBV7-3 with TRBJ2-5, with D possibly TRBD2 on 6 matching bases. Germline V gene sequence: CDR1 SGHTA, CDR2 FQGTGA. Trimming cost V 5 bases and J 5 bases, with 18 bases left between them. The CDR3 length is 15 residues. The chain's CDR3 is CASSPPGVPPETQYF. DNA for the CDR3: TGTGCCAGCAGCCCACCGGGAGTCCCCCCGGAGACCCAGTACTTC.

This clone was detected a few times. CDR3 DNA sequence: TGTGCCAGCAGTGAAGCACGGTATCAGCCCCAGCATTTT. Translated, it gives CASSEARYQPQHF. This sequence joins TRBV6-1 and TRBJ1-5; no clear D. V was trimmed by 0 bases and J by 5 bases, leaving 5 bases between them. Per germline, CDR1 MNHNS and CDR2 SASEGT. This CDR3 comprises 13 residues.